This T cell receptor beta chain was obtained from a study of blood T cells in healthy people across ages. Germline V gene data show CDR1 as MDHEN and CDR2 as SYDVKM. The CDR3 spans 16 residues. Losses at the gene ends were 4 bases for V and 4 bases for J; bases not matched to a gene: 9. Sample-barcoded 5' priming and a J-beta primer mix drove a second PCR of roughly 7 to 11 cycles. A single record per CDR3 protein comes from TCRdb applying MiXCR to the 5' RACE reads. The repertoire holds around 900,000 distinct CDR3 sequences, with roughly 51% as singletons. This clonotype has a handful of counts. The chain combines TRBV28 with TRBJ2-4, with 8 positions matching TRBD2. The receptor's source is a woman aged 60-75 years in good health. The sequenced sample was blood. This CDR3 is CASSSMHQRGKNIQYF. The CDR3, as DNA: TGTGCCAGCAGTTCGATGCATCAGCGGGGGAAAAACATTCAGTACTTC.